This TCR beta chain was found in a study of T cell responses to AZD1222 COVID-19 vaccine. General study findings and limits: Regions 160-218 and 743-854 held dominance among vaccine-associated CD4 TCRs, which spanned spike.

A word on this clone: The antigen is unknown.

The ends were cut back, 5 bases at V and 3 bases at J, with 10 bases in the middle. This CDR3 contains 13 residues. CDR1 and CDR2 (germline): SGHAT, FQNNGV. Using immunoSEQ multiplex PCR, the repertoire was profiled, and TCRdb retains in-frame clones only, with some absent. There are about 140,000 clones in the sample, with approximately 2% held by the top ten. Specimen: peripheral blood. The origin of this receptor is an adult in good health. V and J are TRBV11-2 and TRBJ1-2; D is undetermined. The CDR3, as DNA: TGTGCCAGCAGCCACCCCGGGGACTATGGCTACACCTTC. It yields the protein CASSHPGDYGYTF.